A selection of T cell receptor beta chains follows, all from one sample in a study of regulatory T cells in long-lasting Graves disease. Via MiXCR, TCRdb re-called the multiplex PCR reads, giving one row per CDR3 protein. The repertoire holds 600,000 to 850,000 distinct CDR3 sequences, with about 30% as singletons. The sequencing here drew on peripheral blood mononuclear cells (PBMCs), taken when the disease was refractory, from a patient treated with antithyroid drugs. These receptors were obtained from a female donor with Graves disease. Each CDR3 is given with its conserved first and last residue. D genes are given only for firm matches. Not every row has a clone size; where given, it reads once, few, many or a size class.

abundance,d_gene,j_gene,v_gene,CDR3nt,CDR3aa
once,TRBD1,TRBJ1-1,TRBV6-1,TGTGCCAGCAGCCTCAACCACATCACGCAGGGGGCAACTGAAGCTTTCTTT,CASSLNHITQGATEAFF
few,.,TRBJ2-7,TRBV20-1,TGCAGTGCTAGAGACCGGGGGACCTACTACGAGCAGTACTTC,CSARDRGTYYEQYF
few,.,TRBJ2-2,TRBV12-3/TRBV12-4,TGTGCCAGCAGTTTAAGGGGGGGGAACACCGGGGAGCTGTTTTTT,CASSLRGGNTGELFF
.,TRBD1,TRBJ1-2,TRBV19,TGTGCCCTACAGGGGGCGAGGTATGGCTACACCTTC,CALQGARYGYTF
few,TRBD1,TRBJ1-2,TRBV3-1,TGTGCCAGCAGCCAAGGGGACAGCACTAACTATGGCTACACCTTC,CASSQGDSTNYGYTF
few,TRBD1,TRBJ1-5,TRBV6-1,TGTGCCAGCAGTGGGGACAGGCGCAATCAGCCCCAGCATTTT,CASSGDRRNQPQHF
few,.,TRBJ1-5,TRBV6-2/TRBV6-3,TGTGCCAGCAGTTACTCGAGGGGTAGCAATCAGCCCCAGCATTTT,CASSYSRGSNQPQHF
few,.,TRBJ1-5,TRBV3-1,TGTGCCAGCAGCCAAGATCTGAGAGGCAATCAGCCCCAGCATTTT,CASSQDLRGNQPQHF
.,.,TRBJ1-1,TRBV10-1,TGCGCCAGCAGTGAGTCCGTGGGCGAGGGGACTGAAGCTTTCTTT,CASSESVGEGTEAFF
.,.,TRBJ2-5,TRBV6-1,TGTGCCAGCAGTCCAACCGGGACCCCAGAGACCCAGTACTTC,CASSPTGTPETQYF
many,TRBD1,TRBJ1-2,TRBV28,TGTGCCAGCAGTTCCCCCTTACCTCGACAGGGCGCTCTCTCCTATGGCTACACCTTC,CASSSPLPRQGALSYGYTF
few,.,TRBJ1-2,TRBV6-1,TGTGCCAGCCAGAGGGGAGGGGAAGGCTACACCTTC,CASQRGGEGYTF
few,.,TRBJ1-1,TRBV3-1,TGTGCCAGCAGCCAAAAACTGGGGGCAACTGCAGCTTTCTTT,CASSQKLGATAAFF
few,.,TRBJ2-7,TRBV12-5,TGTGCTAGTGGTTTTCAGGGGGGTTCCTACGAGCAGTACTTC,CASGFQGGSYEQYF
many,.,TRBJ2-5,TRBV2,TGTGCCACGTCGGACATTTTTACTCAAGAGACCCAGTACTTC,CATSDIFTQETQYF
many,.,TRBJ2-7,TRBV28,TGTGCCAGCAGTTTAAGGGGAATCAACGAGCAGTACTTC,CASSLRGINEQYF
.,TRBD1,TRBJ1-1,TRBV7-9,TGTGCCAGCAGCTCAGCGACAGGGGTTGAAGCTTTCTTT,CASSSATGVEAFF
.,.,TRBJ2-3,TRBV2,TGTGCCAGCAGTGAAGGAAGGTTGTTGACGCAGTATTTT,CASSEGRLLTQYF
.,.,TRBJ1-6,TRBV27,TGTGCCAGCAGTACTAAACGACAGGTTCATAATTCACCCCTCCACTTT,CASSTKRQVHNSPLHF
.,.,TRBJ1-1,TRBV28,TGTGCCAGCGGGAGATGGGGCACTGAAGCTTTCTTT,CASGRWGTEAFF
few,.,TRBJ1-5,TRBV29-1,TGCAGCGTCTTGACACCTTCGGGGGATCAGCCCCAGCATTTT,CSVLTPSGDQPQHF
few,TRBD1,TRBJ2-7,TRBV27,TGTGCCAGCAGTTTATCGATTGGGACAGCGACCTACGAGCAGTACTTC,CASSLSIGTATYEQYF
many,TRBD1,TRBJ1-1,TRBV6-1,TGTGCCTGTGGGAGGACAGGGGTGGGAAGAACTGAAGCTTTCTTT,CACGRTGVGRTEAFF
.,TRBD1,TRBJ2-2,TRBV27,TGTGCCAGCGCATTGGGACAGGAGAACACCGGGGAGCTGTTTTTT,CASALGQENTGELFF
few,.,TRBJ1-5,TRBV5-5,TGTGCCAGCAGCTCTAGACAGATGAATCAGCCCCAGCATTTT,CASSSRQMNQPQHF
.,TRBD2,TRBJ2-7,TRBV12-3/TRBV12-4,TGTGCCAGCAGTTTTATAGCGGGAGGTAACGAGCAGTACTTC,CASSFIAGGNEQYF
few,.,TRBJ1-5,TRBV5-1,TGCGCCAGCAGCTTGGGTTACGGGGGGCAGCCCCAGCATTTT,CASSLGYGGQPQHF
few,TRBD1,TRBJ1-4,TRBV6-1,TGTGCCAGCAGTCAAGACGGACAGGCCCCGGGGGAAAAACTGTTTTTT,CASSQDGQAPGEKLFF
.,TRBD1,TRBJ2-7,TRBV12-3/TRBV12-4,TGTGCCAGCAGTTTGGGACCCGGGACAGGGGGAAACGAGCAGTACTTC,CASSLGPGTGGNEQYF
many,.,TRBJ2-5,TRBV10-3,TGTGCCATCAGTGCTCTCAGTGGGGGAGAGACCCAGTACTTC,CAISALSGGETQYF
.,.,TRBJ1-2,TRBV20-1,TGCAGTGTGTTCTGGACGGATGGCTACACCTTC,CSVFWTDGYTF
many,.,TRBJ2-5,TRBV20-1,TGCAGTGCTCCAGTGAGAGGGCAAGAGACCCAGTACTTC,CSAPVRGQETQYF
few,.,TRBJ1-5,TRBV28,TGTGCCAGCAGTTCTATCCCTCGGGGGTTGGAAGCTTATAGCAATCAGCCCCAGCATTTT,CASSSIPRGLEAYSNQPQHF
many,.,TRBJ2-4,TRBV11-2,TGTGCCAGCAGCCCGAGGACCTCCGGAACTCAGTACTTC,CASSPRTSGTQYF
few,TRBD1,TRBJ1-2,TRBV10-3,TGTGCCAGCGGGACAGGCGGCTACACCTTC,CASGTGGYTF
.,.,TRBJ2-3,TRBV11-2,TGTGCCAGCAGCTTAACACAGGGAGGTAATACGCAGTATTTT,CASSLTQGGNTQYF
few,.,TRBJ1-5,TRBV12-3/TRBV12-4,TGTGCCAGCAGTTTCTGGGGCTCGTCCAGGAACCCGCCCCAGCATTTT,CASSFWGSSRNPPQHF
many,.,TRBJ1-5,TRBV2,TGTGCCAGCAGTGACAAGGGCCGGAATAGCAATCAGCCCCAGCATTTT,CASSDKGRNSNQPQHF
few,TRBD1,TRBJ1-2,TRBV3-1,TGTGCCAGCAGCCAAGAGGGGACAGGGTACTATGGCTACACCTTC,CASSQEGTGYYGYTF
few,TRBD2,TRBJ2-5,TRBV11-2,TGTGCCAGCAGCCGGGGGGGTTGGCAAGAGACCCAGTACTTC,CASSRGGWQETQYF
few,.,TRBJ2-5,TRBV20-1,TGCAGTGCTAGAGATATGCGGAAGAGTGTGGAGACCCAGTACTTC,CSARDMRKSVETQYF
.,.,TRBJ2-4,TRBV19,TGTGCCAGTAGTATCAGAGGCCAGCTCCTAGCCAAAAACATTCAGTACTTC,CASSIRGQLLAKNIQYF